The following is a TCR beta chain sequence with its context. The data originate from a study of blood T cell repertoires in COVID-19. The CDR3 extends over 13 amino acids. V shed 6 bases, J shed 7 bases, and the junction held 9 bases outside the gene matches. Study processing details: Estimation of nucleated cell counts relied on the amplification of reference gene primers. Sequencing was performed with immunoSEQ multiplex PCR; in TCRdb, only in-frame clones are kept and a portion is missing. That table supplies the V and J calls and clone size; D and trimming were determined from the DNA. The data hold approximately 300,000 clones, with about 85% observed a single time. Patients at the Seattle site were enrolled during active infection and followed longitudinally.

V is TRBV12-3 or TRBV12-4 and J is TRBJ2-7; 7 bases fit TRBD2. Material: peripheral blood. The clonotype originates from a human donor with COVID-19, enrolled during active disease. The donor label of this sample is uncertain. The CDR3 is CASSLASGPEQYF. The CDR3, as DNA: TGTGCCAGCAGCCTCGCTAGCGGTCCAGAGCAGTACTTC.